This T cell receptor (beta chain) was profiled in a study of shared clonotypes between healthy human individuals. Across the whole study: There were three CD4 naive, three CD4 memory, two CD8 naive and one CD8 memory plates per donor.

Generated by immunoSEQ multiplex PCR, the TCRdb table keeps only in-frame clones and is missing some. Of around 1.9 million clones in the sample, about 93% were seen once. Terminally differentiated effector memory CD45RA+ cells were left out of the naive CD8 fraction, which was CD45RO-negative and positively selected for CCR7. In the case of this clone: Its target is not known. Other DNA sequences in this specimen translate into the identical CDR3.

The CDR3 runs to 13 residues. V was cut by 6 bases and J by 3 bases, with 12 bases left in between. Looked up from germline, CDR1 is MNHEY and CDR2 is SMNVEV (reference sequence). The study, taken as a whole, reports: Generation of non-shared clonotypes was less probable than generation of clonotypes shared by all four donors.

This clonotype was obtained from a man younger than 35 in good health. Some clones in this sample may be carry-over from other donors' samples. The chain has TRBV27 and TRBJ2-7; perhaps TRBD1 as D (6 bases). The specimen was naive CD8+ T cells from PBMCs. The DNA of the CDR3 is TGTGCCAGCAGCCTGGGACAAGTCTACGAGCAGTACTTC. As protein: CASSLGQVYEQYF.